This T cell receptor (beta chain) was obtained from a study of OX40 agonist ivuxolimab in advanced cancers. TCRdb's copy holds only in-frame clones and misses some; the assay was immunoSEQ multiplex PCR. The sample holds about 89,000 clones, approximately 91% seen once. Material: CD4+ or CD8+ T cells sorted from blood, obtained in a trial of the OX40 agonist ivuxolimab. The source of this sequence is an adult with an advanced solid tumor such as melanoma, head and neck, liver or kidney cancer.

CDR3 residues: CASAGTGKGSAFF. In DNA form, the CDR3 reads TGTGCCAGCGCAGGGACAGGGAAGGGGTCCGCTTTCTTT. The genes are TRBV2 and TRBJ1-1, with 9 bases identical to TRBD1. With 8 bases clipped from V and 11 bases from J, the junction kept 12 bases outside the gene matches. From germline, CDR1 is SNHLY and CDR2 FYNNEI. This CDR3 spans 13 amino acids.